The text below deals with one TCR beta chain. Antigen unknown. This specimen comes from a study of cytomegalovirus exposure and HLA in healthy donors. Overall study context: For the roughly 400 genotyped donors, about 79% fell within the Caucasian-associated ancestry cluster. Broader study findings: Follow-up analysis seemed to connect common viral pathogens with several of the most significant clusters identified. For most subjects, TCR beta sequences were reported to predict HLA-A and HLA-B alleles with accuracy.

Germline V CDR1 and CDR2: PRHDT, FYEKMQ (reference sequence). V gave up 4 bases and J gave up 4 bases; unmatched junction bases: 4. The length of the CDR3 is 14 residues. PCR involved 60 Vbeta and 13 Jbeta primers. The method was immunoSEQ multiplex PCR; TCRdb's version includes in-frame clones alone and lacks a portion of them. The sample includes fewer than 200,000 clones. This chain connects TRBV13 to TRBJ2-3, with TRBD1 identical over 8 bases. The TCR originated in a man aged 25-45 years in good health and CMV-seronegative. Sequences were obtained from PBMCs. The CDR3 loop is CASSSDRGADTQYF. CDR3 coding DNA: TGTGCCAGCAGCTCCGACAGGGGTGCAGATACGCAGTATTTT.